The 14 T cell receptor beta chains given below trace back to one sample, sequenced in a study of neurological immune-mediated disorders. TCRdb reprocessed the 5' RACE reads with MiXCR, giving one entry per CDR3 protein. The sample carries 39,000 or so distinct CDR3 sequences, roughly 2.5% recorded once. Sequencing was carried out using PBMCs. These receptors were collected from a man aged 25 to 40 with multiple sclerosis.

The sample holds many counts of this clonotype. The chain uses TRBV29-1 and TRBJ2-7; D is unresolved. The CDR3 has 12 amino acids. Germline-derived CDR1 and CDR2 are SQVTM and ANQGSEA. Trimming took off 4 bases at V and 1 base at J, with 8 bases between the two ends. The CDR3 reads CSVVDGSYEQYF. The CDR3 coding sequence is TGCAGCGTTGTAGACGGATCCTACGAGCAGTACTTC.

This clonotype was observed many times. The J gene is TRBJ2-5, the V gene TRBV5-1, with 8 bases identical to TRBD2. Germline CDR1 SGHRS, CDR2 YFSETQ. V dropped 2 bases and J dropped 2; count of bases not matched to a gene: 8. This CDR3 has 16 amino acids. CDR3 sequence: CASSLEIAGKQETQYF. For the CDR3, the DNA is TGCGCCAGCAGCTTAGAGATAGCGGGAAAGCAAGAGACCCAGTACTTC. Filled out from reference TRBV5-1 and TRBJ2-5, the complete variable domain reads KAGVTQTPRYLIKTRGQQVTLSCSPISGHRSVSWYQQTPGQGLQFLFEYFSETQRNKGNFPGRFSGRQFSNSRSEMNVSTLELGDSALYLCASSLEIAGKQETQYFGPGTRLLVL.

In its sample, this clonotype was seen many times. The V call is TRBV5-5, the J call TRBJ2-3; no firm D call. This CDR3 has 12 amino acids. Trimming took off 4 bases at V and 0 bases at J, with 3 bases between the two ends. In germline, CDR1 is SGHKS, CDR2 YYEKEE (reference sequence). The CDR3 protein is CASSQSTDTQYF. In nucleotides, the CDR3 is TGTGCCAGCAGCCAGAGCACAGATACGCAGTATTTT.

This clonotype was seen repeatedly, ten times or more. This chain connects TRBV20-1 to TRBJ1-1, with 8 bases fitting TRBD1. CDR1 and CDR2 (germline): DFQATT, SNEGSKA (reference sequence). V dropped 0 bases and J dropped 8; count of bases not matched to a gene: 5. The CDR3 runs 13 residues. The CDR3: CSAREAGGAEAFF. The CDR3 bases are TGCAGTGCTAGAGAGGCAGGGGGCGCGGAAGCTTTCTTT.

This clonotype has ten or more counts. The gene calls are TRBV20-1 and TRBJ1-4, with a tentative D call TRBD1 (5 bases). The CDR3 is 14 amino acids. V dropped 4 bases and J dropped 4 bases, with 13 bases sitting between them. The germline CDR1 and CDR2 sequences are DFQATT and SNEGSKA (reference sequence). The CDR3 protein is CSANRDGRNEKLFF. CDR3 nucleotide sequence: TGCAGTGCTAACCGGGACGGACGTAATGAAAAACTGTTTTTT.

This clonotype occurred many times. CDR3 in DNA: TGCAGTGCTCCCTATAAATACAATGAGCAGTTCTTC. Its protein is CSAPYKYNEQFF. This sequence joins TRBV20-1 and TRBJ2-1; D gene unclear. The CDR3 consists of 12 residues. Germline lookup yields CDR1 DFQATT and CDR2 SNEGSKA (reference sequence). V lost 5 bases to trimming and J lost 4 bases, with 9 bases between them.

This clonotype was recorded many times. The V call is TRBV20-1, the J call TRBJ2-5; D is tentatively TRBD1 or TRBD2 (5 bases each). Looked up from germline, CDR1 is DFQATT and CDR2 is SNEGSKA (reference sequence). The CDR3 totals 15 residues. V shed 0 bases and J shed 5 bases, with 16 bases lying between them. CDR3 sequence: CSARDRGRARETQYF. In DNA form, the CDR3 reads TGCAGTGCTAGAGATCGGGGCAGGGCTCGGGAGACCCAGTACTTC.

In its sample, this clonotype was seen many times. The rearrangement uses TRBV20-1 and TRBJ2-7; D is ambiguous. The CDR3 has 15 amino acids. Germline V gives CDR1 DFQATT, CDR2 SNEGSKA (reference sequence). Trimming removed 1 base at V and 2 bases at J, with 15 bases between. The CDR3 DNA reads TGCAGTGCTAGAGTGGATGGGGAAGTCCCCTACGAGCAGTACTTC. Translated, it gives CSARVDGEVPYEQYF.

This clonotype was recorded at least ten times. The chain employs TRBV6-5 and TRBJ2-1, with D possibly being TRBD1 (5 bases). CDR3 length equals 16 residues. Germline V CDR1 and CDR2: MNHEY, SVGAGI. V was clipped by 2 bases and J by 7 bases, with 18 bases between them. In DNA, the CDR3 is TGTGCCAGCAGTTACGTCCGGACCCTTGGGGCAAATGAGCAGTTCTTC. Its protein is CASSYVRTLGANEQFF.

This clonotype was picked up many times. The J gene is TRBJ2-1, the V gene TRBV29-1; D gene ambiguous. The CDR3 extends over 12 amino acids. The V end was cut by 5 bases, the J end by 3 bases, with 8 bases between. Per the germline V gene, CDR1 is SQVTM and CDR2 is ANQGSEA. The CDR3 loop reads CSVRGGYNEQFF. CDR3 bases: TGCAGCGTTAGAGGCGGCTACAATGAGCAGTTCTTC.

By sample share, this clonotype is large. This sequence joins TRBV5-1 and TRBJ2-1; 10 bases align to TRBD2. Germline CDR1 SGHRS, CDR2 YFSETQ. After removal of 6 bases from V and 2 bases from J, the junction contained 5 bases not matched to a gene. The CDR3 consists of 15 residues. CDR3 nucleotides: TGCGCCAGCAACCTCGGGACTAGCGCCTACAATGAGCAGTTCTTC. Protein product: CASNLGTSAYNEQFF. Together with reference TRBV5-1 and TRBJ2-1, the CDR3 gives the full variable domain: KAGVTQTPRYLIKTRGQQVTLSCSPISGHRSVSWYQQTPGQGLQFLFEYFSETQRNKGNFPGRFSGRQFSNSRSEMNVSTLELGDSALYLCASNLGTSAYNEQFFGPGTRLTVL.

This clonotype was detected ten times or more. The chain couples TRBV6-4 to TRBJ1-2; D may be TRBD1 (5 bases). Between the trimmed V and J ends, which lost 3 bases and 4 bases, there was a span of 9 bases. The CDR3 loop spans 13 amino acids. Germline V CDR1 and CDR2: MRHNA, SNTAGT. CDR3 region: CASSETARYGYTF. As DNA, the CDR3 is TGTGCCAGCAGTGAGACAGCCCGCTATGGCTACACCTTC.

This clonotype was counted ten times or more. V gene TRBV29-1 combines with J gene TRBJ2-1; D is undetermined. CDR3 length: 13 amino acids. CDR1 is SQVTM and CDR2 is ANQGSEA in the germline V gene. V lost 6 bases, J lost 0 bases, and 9 bases lay in between. The CDR3 region is CSVFSASYNEQFF. In nucleotides, the CDR3 is TGCAGCGTCTTTTCTGCCTCCTACAATGAGCAGTTCTTC.

This clonotype was seen repeatedly, ten times or more. V is TRBV12-3 or TRBV12-4 and J is TRBJ1-2; D perhaps matches TRBD1 (5 bases). CDR3 length: 13 amino acids. Trimming removed 6 bases from V and 7 bases from J, with 15 bases in between. CDR3 region: CASSPGWASGYTF. In DNA, the CDR3 is TGTGCCAGCAGCCCAGGGTGGGCGTCTGGCTACACCTTC.